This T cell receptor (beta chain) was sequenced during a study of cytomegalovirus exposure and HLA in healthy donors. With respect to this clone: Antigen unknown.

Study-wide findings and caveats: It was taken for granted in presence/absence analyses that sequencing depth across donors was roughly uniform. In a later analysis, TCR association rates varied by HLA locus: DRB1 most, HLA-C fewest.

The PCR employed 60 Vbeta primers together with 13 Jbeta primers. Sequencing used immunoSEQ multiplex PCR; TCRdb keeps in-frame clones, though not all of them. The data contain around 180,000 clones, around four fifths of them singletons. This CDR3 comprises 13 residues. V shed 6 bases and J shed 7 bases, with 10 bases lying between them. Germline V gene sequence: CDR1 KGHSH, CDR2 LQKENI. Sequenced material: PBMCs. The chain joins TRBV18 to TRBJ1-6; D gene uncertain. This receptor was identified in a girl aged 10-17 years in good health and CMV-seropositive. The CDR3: CASSQNKNSPLHF. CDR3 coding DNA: TGTGCCAGCTCCCAGAACAAGAATTCACCCCTCCACTTT.